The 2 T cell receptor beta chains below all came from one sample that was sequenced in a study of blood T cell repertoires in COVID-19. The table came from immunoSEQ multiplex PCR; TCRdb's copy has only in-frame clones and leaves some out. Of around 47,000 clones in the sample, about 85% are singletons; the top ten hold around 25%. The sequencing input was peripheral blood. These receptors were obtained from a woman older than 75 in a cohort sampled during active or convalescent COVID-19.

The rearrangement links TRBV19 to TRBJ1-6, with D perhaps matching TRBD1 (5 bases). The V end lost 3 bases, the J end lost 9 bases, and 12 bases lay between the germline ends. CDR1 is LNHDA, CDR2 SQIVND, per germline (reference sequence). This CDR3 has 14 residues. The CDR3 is CASSIGGAGSPLHF. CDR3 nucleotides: TGTGCCAGTAGTATCGGAGGGGCCGGTTCACCCCTCCACTTT.

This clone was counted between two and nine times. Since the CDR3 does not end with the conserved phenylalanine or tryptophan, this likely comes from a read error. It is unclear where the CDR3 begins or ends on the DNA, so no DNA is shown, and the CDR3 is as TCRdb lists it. This chain's CDR3 is CASSQDQCPPR. The chain joins TRBV4-1 to TRBJ1-4. Germline V gene sequence: CDR1 MGHRA, CDR2 YSYEKL. The CDR3 has 11 amino acids, counting both end residues.